This T cell receptor (beta chain) was captured by sequencing in a study of blood T cells in healthy people across ages. The draw of peripheral blood yielded ten milliliters from each donor. RNA extraction gave at least 5.5 micrograms of total RNA per sample. CDR3 length: 15 amino acids. Losses at the gene ends were 7 bases for V and 1 base for J; bases not matched to a gene: 5. About this clonotype: The antigen is unknown.

A second PCR of 7 to 11 cycles used a sample-barcoded 5' primer and a J-beta primer mix. TCRdb reprocessed the 5' RACE reads with MiXCR, giving one entry per CDR3 protein. The sample holds about 780,000 distinct CDR3 sequences; around half are singletons and the top ten take roughly 18%. Study conclusions and caveats: Fewer expanded clones and more diversity marked long-lived versus aged donors. TCR beta diversity per million T cells fell roughly linearly with age.

The TCR comes from a man of 80 years or more in good health. V and J are TRBV12-3 or TRBV12-4 and TRBJ2-3, with 10 bases matching TRBD2. Sequenced sample: blood. The CDR3 loop reads CASIQGTSGTDTQYF. The CDR3 DNA follows: TGTGCCAGCATCCAGGGGACTAGCGGCACAGATACGCAGTATTTT.